The subject of this entry is one T cell receptor beta chain. Its antigen remains unidentified. Profiling relied on immunoSEQ multiplex PCR, and the TCRdb table lists in-frame clones only, not all of them. The repertoire holds around 2,000,000 clones, with roughly 95% as singletons. The sample belongs to a study of shared clonotypes between healthy human individuals. Overall study findings and caveats: Limitation of the genetic and exposure-history diversity represented came from the few donors. How much donors shared clonotypes was expected to be affected by sequencing depth. The sharing of 5% to 6.5% of naive CD4 clonotypes was seen across several donors. Despite large depth, rarefaction showed incomplete sorted-subset sequencing.

Germline CDR1 is MNHNY and CDR2 is SVGAGI (reference sequence). V was clipped by 3 bases and J by 2 bases; unmatched bases: 5. CDR3 length: 15 residues. Terminally differentiated effector memory CD45RA+ cells were excluded by CCR7 positive selection of CD45RO-negative cells. The TCR sequence derives from a man aged 18-30 years in good health. The chain recombines TRBV6-6 with TRBJ2-5; 8 nucleotides agree with TRBD2. The source material was naive CD8+ T cells sorted from blood. CDR3 region: CASSYTRGGQETQYF. The CDR3 DNA sequence: TGTGCCAGCAGTTATACACGGGGGGGGCAAGAGACCCAGTACTTC.